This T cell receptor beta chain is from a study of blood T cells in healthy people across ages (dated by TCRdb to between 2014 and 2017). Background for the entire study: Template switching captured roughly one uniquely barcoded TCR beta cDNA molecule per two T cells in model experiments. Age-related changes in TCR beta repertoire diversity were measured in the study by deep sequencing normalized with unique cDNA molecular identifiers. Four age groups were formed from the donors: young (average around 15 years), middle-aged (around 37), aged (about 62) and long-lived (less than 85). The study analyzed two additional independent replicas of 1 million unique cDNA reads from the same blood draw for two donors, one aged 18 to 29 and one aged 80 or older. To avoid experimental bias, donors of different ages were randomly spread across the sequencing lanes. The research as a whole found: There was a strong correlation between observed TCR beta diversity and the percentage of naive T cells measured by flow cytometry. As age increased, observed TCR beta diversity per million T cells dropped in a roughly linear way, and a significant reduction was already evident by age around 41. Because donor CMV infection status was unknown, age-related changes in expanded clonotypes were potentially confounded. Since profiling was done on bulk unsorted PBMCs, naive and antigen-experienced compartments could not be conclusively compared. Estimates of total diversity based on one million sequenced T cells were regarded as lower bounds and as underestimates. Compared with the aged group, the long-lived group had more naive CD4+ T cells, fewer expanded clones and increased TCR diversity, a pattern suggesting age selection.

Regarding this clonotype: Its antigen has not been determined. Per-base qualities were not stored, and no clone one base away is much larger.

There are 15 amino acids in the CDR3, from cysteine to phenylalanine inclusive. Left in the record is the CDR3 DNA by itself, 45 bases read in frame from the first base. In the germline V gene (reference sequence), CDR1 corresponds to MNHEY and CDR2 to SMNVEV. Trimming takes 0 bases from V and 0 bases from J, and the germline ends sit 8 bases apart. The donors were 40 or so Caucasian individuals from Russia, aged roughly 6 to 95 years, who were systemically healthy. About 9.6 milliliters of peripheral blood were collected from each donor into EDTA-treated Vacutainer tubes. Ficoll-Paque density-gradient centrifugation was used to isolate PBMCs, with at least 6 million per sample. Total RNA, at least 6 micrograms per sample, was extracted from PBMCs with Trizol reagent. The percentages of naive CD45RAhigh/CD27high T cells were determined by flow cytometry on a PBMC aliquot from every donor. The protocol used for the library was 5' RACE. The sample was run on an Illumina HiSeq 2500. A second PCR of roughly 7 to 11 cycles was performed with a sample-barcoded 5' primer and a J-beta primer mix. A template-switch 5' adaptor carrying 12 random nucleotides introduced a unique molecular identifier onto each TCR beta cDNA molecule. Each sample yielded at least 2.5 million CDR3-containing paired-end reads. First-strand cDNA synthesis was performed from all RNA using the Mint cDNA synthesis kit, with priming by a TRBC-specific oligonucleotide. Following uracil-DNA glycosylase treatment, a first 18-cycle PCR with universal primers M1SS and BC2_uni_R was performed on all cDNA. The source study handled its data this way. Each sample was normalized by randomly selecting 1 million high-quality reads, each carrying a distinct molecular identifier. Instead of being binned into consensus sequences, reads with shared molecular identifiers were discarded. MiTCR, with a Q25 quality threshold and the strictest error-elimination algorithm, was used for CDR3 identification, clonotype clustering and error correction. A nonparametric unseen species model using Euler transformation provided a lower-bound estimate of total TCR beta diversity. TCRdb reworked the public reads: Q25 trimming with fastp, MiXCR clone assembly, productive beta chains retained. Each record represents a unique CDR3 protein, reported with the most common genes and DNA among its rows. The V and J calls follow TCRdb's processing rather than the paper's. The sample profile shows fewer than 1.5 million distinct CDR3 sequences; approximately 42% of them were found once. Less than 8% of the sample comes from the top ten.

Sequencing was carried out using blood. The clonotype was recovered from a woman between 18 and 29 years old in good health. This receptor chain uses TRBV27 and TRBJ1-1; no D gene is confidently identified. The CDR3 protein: CASSLSKALNTEAFF. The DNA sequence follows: TGTGCCAGCAGTTTATCGAAGGCCCTGAACACTGAAGCTTTCTTT.